The 9 T cell receptor beta chains below come from one sample, sequenced in a study of blood T cell repertoires in COVID-19. Sequencing was performed with immunoSEQ multiplex PCR; in TCRdb, only in-frame clones are kept and a portion is missing. The sample consists of about 240,000 clones, approximately 86% of them appearing once. The sequenced material came from peripheral blood. These TCRs come from a woman in her 30s with acute or convalescent COVID-19.

The gene calls are TRBV19 and TRBJ2-5; possibly TRBD1 for D (6 bases). The V end lost 7 bases, the J end lost 7 bases, and 19 bases lay between the germline ends. This CDR3 has 14 residues. The germline CDR1 and CDR2 sequences are LNHDA and SQIVND (reference sequence). The DNA of the CDR3 is TGTGCCAGTATCATGGACAGTCCGAATGGGACCCAGTACTTC. Encoded protein: CASIMDSPNGTQYF.

The chain combines TRBV6-5 with TRBJ2-1; TRBD2 agrees at 12 bases. The V segment lost 7 bases and the J segment 10 bases; nucleotides outside the gene matches: 8. The CDR3 has 14 residues. CDR1 is MNHEY, CDR2 SVGAGI, per germline. The CDR3 DNA reads TGTGCCAGCATTCTAGCGGGAGGGGAGGGGGAGCAGTTCTTC. This gives the protein CASILAGGEGEQFF.

The chain is built from TRBV10-3 and TRBJ1-2; a weak D match, TRBD1 (5 bases). Germline assignment: CDR1 ENHRY and CDR2 SYGVKD. V lost 0 bases, J lost 3 bases, and 11 bases lay in between. The CDR3 is 15 amino acids. CDR3 loop: CAISESGSRDYGYTF. As DNA, the CDR3 is TGTGCCATCAGTGAGTCAGGTTCCAGGGACTATGGCTACACCTTC.

The J gene is TRBJ1-1, the V gene TRBV5-1; tentatively, D is TRBD1 (6 bases). V gave up 1 base and J gave up 5 bases, with 12 bases separating them. The length of the CDR3 is 14 residues. Germline-derived CDR1 and CDR2 are SGHRS and YFSETQ. CDR3 amino acids: CASSLFRGGTEAFF. Here the CDR3 DNA reads TGCGCCAGCAGCTTGTTCAGGGGTGGAACTGAAGCTTTCTTT. Looking up the rest from reference TRBV5-1 and TRBJ1-1 gives the full variable domain: KAGVTQTPRYLIKTRGQQVTLSCSPISGHRSVSWYQQTPGQGLQFLFEYFSETQRNKGNFPGRFSGRQFSNSRSEMNVSTLELGDSALYLCASSLFRGGTEAFFGQGTRLTVV.

V and J are TRBV19 and TRBJ2-1, with 9 bases identical to TRBD1. V lost 5 bases to trimming and J lost 4 bases; unmatched junction nucleotides: 3. The CDR3 has 14 residues. The germline gives CDR1 LNHDA, CDR2 SQIVND (reference sequence). CDR3 amino acids: CASSSGTGYNEQFF. DNA of the CDR3: TGTGCCAGTAGTTCCGGGACAGGGTACAATGAGCAGTTCTTC.

The chain employs TRBV7-9 and TRBJ2-1; possible D gene TRBD1, 6 bases. CDR3 size: 14 residues. Deletions cut 0 bases from V and 13 bases from J, with 16 bases between. Germline V gene sequence: CDR1 SEHNR, CDR2 FQNEAQ (reference sequence). The CDR3 coding sequence is TGTGCCAGCAGCTTAGCGGGAAACAGGGAAAACCAGTTCTTC. It codes for CASSLAGNRENQFF.

Written as DNA, the CDR3 is TGTGCCAGCAGCCCCGCGGATACGCAGTATTTT. Encoded protein: CASSPADTQYF. The chain uses TRBV7-8 and TRBJ2-3; D unclear. The ends were cut back, 5 bases at V and 6 bases at J, with 6 bases in the middle. The CDR3 loop spans 11 amino acids. Germline CDR1 and CDR2: SGHVS and FQNEAQ.

The rearrangement links TRBV20-1 to TRBJ2-1; tentatively, D is TRBD2 (5 bases). Germline V lookup: CDR1 DFQATT, CDR2 SNEGSKA (reference sequence). This CDR3 is built from 12 residues. V was cut by 3 bases and J by 6 bases, with 9 bases left in between. DNA of the CDR3: TGCAGTGCTAGTCGGGGTGCCAATGAGCAGTTCTTC. Translating it yields CSASRGANEQFF.

In this sample, this clone turned up once. V is TRBV13 and J is TRBJ2-3; D may be TRBD2 (6 bases). The CDR3 is 12 residues long. Per the germline V gene, CDR1 is PRHDT and CDR2 is FYEKMQ (reference sequence). V was cut by 6 bases and J by 6 bases, with 10 bases left in between. CDR3 amino acids: CASSGGADTQYF. The CDR3 DNA reads TGTGCCAGCAGTGGCGGGGCGGATACGCAGTATTTT.